This T cell receptor beta chain emerged from a study of cytomegalovirus exposure and HLA in healthy donors. Study-level findings and limits: In a later analysis, across HLA loci, associated TCR counts were highest for DRB1, lowest for HLA-C. Donor immune exposure was known only as CMV serostatus.

Worth noting for this clone: The antigen remains unidentified.

The PCR had 60 Vbeta and 13 Jbeta primers. Generated by immunoSEQ multiplex PCR, the TCRdb table keeps only in-frame clones and is missing some. The repertoire holds 60,000 to 85,000 clones, with around 80% as singletons. The origin of this receptor is a man between 65 and 85 years old in good health and CMV-seropositive. The sample was PBMCs.

In DNA form, the CDR3 reads TGTGCCAGCTCACCGACAGGGGGTGGTGGGGCCAACGTCCTGACTTTC. It is translated as CASSPTGGGGANVLTF. The chain uses TRBV18 and TRBJ2-6, with 9 bases fitting TRBD1. The germline V gene has CDR1 KGHSH and CDR2 LQKENI. The trim removed 3 bases at V and 3 bases at J, leaving 3 bases unmatched. The CDR3 covers 16 residues. Full variable domain (outside the CDR3, taken from reference TRBV18 and TRBJ2-6): NAGVMQNPRHLVRRRGQEARLRCSPMKGHSHVYWYRQLPEEGLKFMVYLQKENIIDESGMPKERFSAEFPKEGPSILRIQQVVRGDSAAYFCASSPTGGGGANVLTFGAGSRLTVL.